This T cell receptor (beta chain) was captured in a study of CD8 T cells in Susac syndrome. Study-level findings and limits: It was acknowledged in the study that the number of individuals who were included in its TCR sequencing and HLA analysis was relatively small.

RNA, at about 0.45 to 1 ug, was reverse transcribed with random hexamers. The amplification used immunoSEQ multiplex PCR on TCR beta CDR3; it spanned 54 Vbeta and 13 Jbeta. TCRdb reprocessed the immunoSEQ multiplex PCR reads with MiXCR, giving one entry per CDR3 protein. The repertoire holds 95,000 to 150,000 distinct CDR3 sequences, with just over 90% as singletons. The T cells that were sequenced for TCR beta were CD8+ and CD4+ cells from blood. CDR1 is MNHEY and CDR2 is SMNVEV in the germline V gene (reference sequence). The V end was cut by 2 bases, the J end by 4 bases, with 6 bases between. The CDR3 runs to 12 residues. This clonotype has a count of ten or more. Antigen: not known.

The rearrangement links TRBV27 to TRBJ2-7; maybe TRBD2 (5 bases). The clonotype originates from a human donor with multiple sclerosis. Sequencing was performed on CD8+ T cells from PBMCs. In nucleotides, the CDR3 is TGTGCCAGCAGTTTAGGCGGGTACGAGCAGTACTTC. Translating gives CASSLGGYEQYF.